The T cell receptor (beta chain) described here comes from a study of control samples from healthy donors and cancer patients. Measured with immunoSEQ multiplex PCR; TCRdb has only the in-frame clones, and not every one. The table includes 100,000 to 150,000 clones, about 90% detected once. Germline-derived CDR1 and CDR2 are KGHDR and SFDVKD. V dropped 7 bases and J dropped 8; count of bases not matched to a gene: 12. This CDR3 contains 15 residues. The sample holds one count of this clone. This TCR derives from a man aged 50-59 years in good health. The J gene is TRBJ1-2, the V gene TRBV24-1; 10 bases are shared with TRBD1. Sequenced input: blood. The CDR3 bases are TGTGCCACCAGAAAACCAAAGACAGGGGGCGGAGGCTACACCTTC. Amino acid sequence: CATRKPKTGGGGYTF.